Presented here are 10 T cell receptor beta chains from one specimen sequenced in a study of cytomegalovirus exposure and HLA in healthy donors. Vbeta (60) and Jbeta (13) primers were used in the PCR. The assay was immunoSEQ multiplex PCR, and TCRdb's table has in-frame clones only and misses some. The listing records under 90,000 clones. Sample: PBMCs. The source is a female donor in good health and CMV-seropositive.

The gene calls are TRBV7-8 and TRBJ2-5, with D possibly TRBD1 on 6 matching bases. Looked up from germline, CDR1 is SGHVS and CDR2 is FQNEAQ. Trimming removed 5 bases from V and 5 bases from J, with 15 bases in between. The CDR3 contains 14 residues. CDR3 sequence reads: CASSPYRVRETQYF. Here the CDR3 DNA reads TGTGCCAGCAGCCCCTACAGGGTGAGGGAGACCCAGTACTTC.

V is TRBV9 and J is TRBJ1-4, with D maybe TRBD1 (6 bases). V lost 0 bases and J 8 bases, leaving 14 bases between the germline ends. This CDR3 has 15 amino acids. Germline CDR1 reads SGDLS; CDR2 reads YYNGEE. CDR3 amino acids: CASSVVEQGREKLFF. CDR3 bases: TGTGCCAGCAGCGTAGTAGAACAGGGCCGCGAAAAACTGTTTTTT.

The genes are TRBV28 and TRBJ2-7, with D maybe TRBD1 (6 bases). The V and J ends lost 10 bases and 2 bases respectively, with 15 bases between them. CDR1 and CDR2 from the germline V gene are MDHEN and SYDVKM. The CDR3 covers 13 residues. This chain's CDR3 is CATAPGHTYEQYF. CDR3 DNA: TGTGCCACCGCCCCGGGACATACCTACGAGCAGTACTTC.

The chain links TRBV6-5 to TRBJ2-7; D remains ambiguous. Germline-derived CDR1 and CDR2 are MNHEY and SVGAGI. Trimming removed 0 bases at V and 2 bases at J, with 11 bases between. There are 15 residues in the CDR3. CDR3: CASSYSNQNTYEQYF. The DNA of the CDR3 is TGTGCCAGCAGTTACTCGAACCAGAATACCTACGAGCAGTACTTC.

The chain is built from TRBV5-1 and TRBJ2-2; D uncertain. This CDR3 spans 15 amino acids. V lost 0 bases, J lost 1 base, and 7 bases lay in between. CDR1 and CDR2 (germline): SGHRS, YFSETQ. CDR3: CASSLVTQNTGELFF. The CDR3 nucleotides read TGCGCCAGCAGCTTGGTGACACAGAACACCGGGGAGCTGTTTTTT.

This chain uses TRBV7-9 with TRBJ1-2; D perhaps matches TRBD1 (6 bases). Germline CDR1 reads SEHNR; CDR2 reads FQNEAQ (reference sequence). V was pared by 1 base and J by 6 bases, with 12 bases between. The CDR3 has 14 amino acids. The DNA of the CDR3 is TGTGCCAGCAGCTTAGTGGCACAGGGACATGGCTACACCTTC. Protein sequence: CASSLVAQGHGYTF.

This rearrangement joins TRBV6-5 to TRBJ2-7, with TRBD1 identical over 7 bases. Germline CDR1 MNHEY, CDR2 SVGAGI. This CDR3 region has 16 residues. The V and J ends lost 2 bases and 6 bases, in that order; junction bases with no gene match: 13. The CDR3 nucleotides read TGTGCCAGCAGTTACGCTCCCCCAACAGGGGCAGTCGAGCAGTACTTC. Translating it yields CASSYAPPTGAVEQYF.

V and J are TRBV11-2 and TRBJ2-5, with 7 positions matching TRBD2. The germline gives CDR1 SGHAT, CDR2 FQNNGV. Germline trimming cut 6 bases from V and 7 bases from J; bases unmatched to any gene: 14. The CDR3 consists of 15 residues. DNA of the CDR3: TGTGCCAGCAGGACTAGCCGGAGACATGATGGGACCCAGTACTTC. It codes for CASRTSRRHDGTQYF.

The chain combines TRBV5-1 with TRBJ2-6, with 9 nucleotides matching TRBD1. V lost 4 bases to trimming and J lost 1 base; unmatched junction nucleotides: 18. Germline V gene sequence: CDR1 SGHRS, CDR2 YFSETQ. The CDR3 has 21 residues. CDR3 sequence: CASSPYWTGASGGSGANVLTF. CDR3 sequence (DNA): TGCGCCAGCAGCCCCTACTGGACAGGGGCCTCCGGGGGTTCTGGGGCCAACGTCCTGACTTTC.

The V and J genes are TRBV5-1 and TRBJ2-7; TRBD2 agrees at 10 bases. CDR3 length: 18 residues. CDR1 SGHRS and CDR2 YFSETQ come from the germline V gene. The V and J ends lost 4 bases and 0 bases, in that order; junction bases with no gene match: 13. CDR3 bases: TGCGCCAGCAGCGGCGCGTCTAGCGGGAGACTATTCTCCTACGAGCAGTACTTC. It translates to CASSGASSGRLFSYEQYF.